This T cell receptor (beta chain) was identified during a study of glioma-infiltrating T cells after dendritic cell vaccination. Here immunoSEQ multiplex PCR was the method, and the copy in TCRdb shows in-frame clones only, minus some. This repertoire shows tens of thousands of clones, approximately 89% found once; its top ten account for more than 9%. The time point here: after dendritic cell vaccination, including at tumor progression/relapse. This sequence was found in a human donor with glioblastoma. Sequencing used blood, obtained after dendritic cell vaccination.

DNA for the CDR3: TGTGCCAGCAGTGAATTAACAGGGACTAGCGGGACCCGGTCTGGGGCCAACGTCCTGACTTTC. It translates to CASSELTGTSGTRSGANVLTF. This sequence joins TRBV2 and TRBJ2-6, with 13 bases identical to TRBD2. The ends lost 2 bases at V and 1 base at J; junction bases unmatched: 11. This CDR3 is 21 amino acids long. Germline CDR1 and CDR2: SNHLY and FYNNEI.